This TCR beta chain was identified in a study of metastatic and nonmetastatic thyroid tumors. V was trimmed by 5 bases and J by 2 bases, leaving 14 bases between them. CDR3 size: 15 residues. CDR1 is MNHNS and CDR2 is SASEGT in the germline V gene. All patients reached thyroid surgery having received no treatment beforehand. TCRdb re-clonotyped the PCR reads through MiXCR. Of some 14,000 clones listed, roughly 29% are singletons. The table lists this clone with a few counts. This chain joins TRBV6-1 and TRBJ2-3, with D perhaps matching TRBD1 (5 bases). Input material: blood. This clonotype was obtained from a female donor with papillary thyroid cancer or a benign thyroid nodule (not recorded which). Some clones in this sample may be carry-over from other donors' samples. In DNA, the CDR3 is TGTGCCAGCAGTCAGGTGACAGTCAACACAGATACGCAGTATTTT. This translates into CASSQVTVNTDTQYF.